This T cell receptor beta chain was recorded in a study of T cell responses to AZD1222 COVID-19 vaccine (dated by TCRdb to the early 2020s). For the wider study: Because spike-specific TCR depth and breadth did not differ between the two schedules, AZD1222 recipients who got a second dose at roughly 4 weeks were pooled with those who got a second dose at roughly 12 weeks. A total of 230 or so trial participants underwent TCR sequencing, of whom 200 to 220 received two doses of AZD1222 and roughly 25 received two doses of the MenACWY control vaccine. Trial participants were enrolled by age into subgroups of 18-55, 56-69 and 70-plus years, and around 140, 26 and 57 TCR-sequenced participants, respectively, were included in these subgroups. Results and caveats for the whole study, not just this receptor: No day 14 peak-response samples were available, so repertoires were characterized only after the peak T cell response. After two AZD1222 doses, both the breadth and the depth of spike-specific TCRs were significantly higher than at day 0 and than in MenACWY recipients. Epitopes outside the regions mutated in the B.1.351 and B.1.1.7 variants were reportedly recognized by nearly half of the unique spike-specific TCRs. Vaccine-associated CD4 TCRs spanned the whole spike protein, with dominant responses in regions 160-218 and 743-854. Conclusions about previously exposed vaccinees were limited because only six AZD1222 recipients were SARS-CoV-2 seropositive at baseline. In the small 56-69-year group, the increase in depth fell short of significance, most likely because of low power. Most participants were white British and females outnumbered males, and the authors suggested that clonal diversity may have been underestimated.

Explained via the paper, the time point label denotes: baseline before first vaccination. The vaccinee samples were drawn from two UK trials, COV001 and COV002, one of which was a single-blind randomized controlled phase 2/3 trial testing AZD1222 (ChAdOx1 nCoV-19) in healthy adults. For TCRbeta chain sequencing, PBMC samples were collected from trial participants at day 0 and at day 28 after the second dose. After removal of 6 bases from V and 4 bases from J, the junction retains 5 bases not matched to a gene. CDR1 LNHDA and CDR2 SQIVND were looked up in the germline V gene (reference sequence). The CDR3 covers 14 residues, taking in both the cysteine and the phenylalanine. Of the read, only the CDR3 DNA is kept; its 42 bases are in frame from base 1. The CDR3 regions of human TCRbeta chains were analyzed by immunosequencing. The paper's data handling went like this. Repertoire TCRs were checked for matches against a reference library of SARS-CoV-2-specific TCRs that had been generated using the MIRA antigen-specificity platform. Breadth meant the fraction of unique TCRs that were SARS-CoV-2-associated, whereas depth meant the fraction of total T cells that were SARS-CoV-2-associated. Using the MIRA data, every spike-specific TCR was mapped to the spike region that the TCR reacted to and assigned to either a CD4 or a CD8 class. Log10-transformed breadth and depth values were compared by one-way ANOVA with Sidak's multiple comparisons tests. TCRdb re-hosts the immuneACCESS table, in-frame sequences only. Its copies lack some clones; in the studies checked, an unresolved V gene accounts for under half of them, and the cause for the rest is not known. V, J and clone size were drawn from that table, and D and trimming were deduced from the DNA. A total of 100,000 to 150,000 clones appear in this sample, 94% of them only once. The ten largest clones add up to around 7% of the sample.

Concerning this clone itself: There is no known antigen for this receptor. Qualities for individual bases were not recorded, and no much larger clone is one base off.

The sequence links TRBV19 to TRBJ1-4, with 7 bases matching TRBD1. Sequenced here: peripheral blood, sampled on day 0 of AZD1222 vaccination. The sequence was collected from an adult in good health. This receptor has the CDR3 CASRARGNNEKLFF. The DNA sequence is given as TGTGCCAGTAGGGCCAGGGGGAATAATGAAAAACTGTTTTTT.